This T cell receptor beta chain is drawn from a study of shared clonotypes between healthy human individuals. As for the study in general: Every donor yielded three CD4 naive, three CD4 memory, two CD8 naive and one CD8 memory plate. General study findings and limits: The sharing of roughly 5% of naive CD4 clonotypes was seen across a handful of donors.

To note about this clone: Its specificity is not known.

Trimming removed 6 bases from V and 2 bases from J, with 11 bases in between. Per the germline V gene, CDR1 is MNHEY and CDR2 is SMNVEV (reference sequence). This CDR3 spans 13 amino acids. CD8 cells classed as naive were CD45RO-negative and positively selected for CCR7, excluding terminally differentiated effector memory CD45RA+ cells. Adult Caucasians living in Nashville, Tennessee made up all of the donors. The protocol was immunoSEQ multiplex PCR, while the TCRdb copy is restricted to in-frame clones and leaves out a portion. Of about 2.1 million clones in the sample, 85% to 95% were seen once. This receptor was identified in a man aged 18 to 30 in good health. Some clones in this sample may be carry-over from other donors' samples. The chain uses TRBV27 and TRBJ2-7; D perhaps matches TRBD2 (6 bases). The sample comprised naive CD8+ T cells from PBMCs. CDR3 nucleotides: TGTGCCAGCAGCCTATGGGGGGCCTACGAGCAGTACTTC. The encoded protein is CASSLWGAYEQYF.